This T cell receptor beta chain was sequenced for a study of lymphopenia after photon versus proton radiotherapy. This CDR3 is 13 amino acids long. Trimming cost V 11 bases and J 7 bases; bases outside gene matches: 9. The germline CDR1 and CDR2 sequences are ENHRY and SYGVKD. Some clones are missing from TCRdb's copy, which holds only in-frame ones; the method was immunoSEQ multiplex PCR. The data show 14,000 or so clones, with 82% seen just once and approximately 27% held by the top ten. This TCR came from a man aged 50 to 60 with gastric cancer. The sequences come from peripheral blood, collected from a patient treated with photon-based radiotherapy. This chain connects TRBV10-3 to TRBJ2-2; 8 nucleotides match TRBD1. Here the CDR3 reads CAVAGGSSGELFF. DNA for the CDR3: TGTGCCGTCGCAGGGGGCTCGAGCGGGGAGCTGTTTTTT.